This is a list of T cell receptor beta chains from one sample in a study of T cell changes during pregnancy in multiple sclerosis. This table comes from immunoSEQ multiplex PCR, and its TCRdb copy is limited to in-frame clones, with some not included. The table records 55,000 to 85,000 clones, roughly 94% of them present only once. This specimen consisted of peripheral blood, obtained in the third trimester of pregnancy. Every receptor here comes from a female donor with multiple sclerosis, enrolled in a pregnancy study. CDR3s include the opening cysteine and the closing phenylalanine or tryptophan. A D gene is named only where the DNA matches it firmly. Clone size appears in some rows only: once, few, many, or a class for an expanded clone.

>.|TRBJ1-1|.|TRBV7-2
TGTGCCAGCAGCTTATACGCAGTGAACACTGAAGCTTTCTTT
CASSLYAVNTEAFF
>TRBD2|TRBJ2-1|once|TRBV29-1
TGCAGCGTCCTACTAGCGGGGGGGCTGGGTGAGCAGTTCTTC
CSVLLAGGLGEQFF
>.|TRBJ1-4|.|TRBV29-1
TGCAGCGTTGCCGGGACTGAGCGCTCAAAACTGTTTTTT
CSVAGTERSKLFF
>TRBD1|TRBJ1-6|.|TRBV27
TGTGCCAGCAGTTCCCCGGGACAGGGGGCCTTAGCCCTCCACTTT
CASSSPGQGALALHF
>.|TRBJ1-2|.|TRBV29-1
TGCAGCGTTGACCTAGTGGTGCGCGGCTACACCTTC
CSVDLVVRGYTF
>TRBD1|TRBJ2-7|.|TRBV2
TGTGCCAGCAAAGGGGACAGCGAATCAGCCTACGAGCAGTACTTC
CASKGDSESAYEQYF
>.|TRBJ1-2|.|TRBV6-5
TGTGCCAGCAGTTACTCGTTGACAGTTCCTAACTATGGCTACACCTTC
CASSYSLTVPNYGYTF
>.|TRBJ2-2|.|TRBV6-1
TGTGCCAGCAGTGAACTAGCTTCCGGGGAGCTGTTTTTT
CASSELASGELFF
>TRBD1|TRBJ1-1|once|TRBV4-2
TGTGCCAGCAGCCAAGAGTTAGGGACAGGGGGCCGAACTTTCTTT
CASSQELGTGGRTFF
>.|TRBJ2-7|.|TRBV27
TGTGCCAGCAGTTTGTCCCCGGGTCTTTACGAGCAGTACTTC
CASSLSPGLYEQYF
>TRBD1|TRBJ2-7|.|TRBV19
TGTGCCAGTAGCGGACAGGGGGAAAACGAGCAGTACTTC
CASSGQGENEQYF
>.|TRBJ2-7|.|TRBV21-1
TGTGCCAGCAGCAAAGGGACTAGCGGGGGGCTCTCGGGGTATAGCGAGCAGTACTTC
CASSKGTSGGLSGYSEQYF
>TRBD1|TRBJ1-1|.|TRBV13
TGTGCCAGCAGCACGACAGGGAGTAGAGCTTTCTTT
CASSTTGSRAFF
>TRBD1|TRBJ1-2|.|TRBV27
TGTGCCAGCAGAGACGTCAGGGGGACTAACTATGGCTACACCTTC
CASRDVRGTNYGYTF
>.|TRBJ1-5|.|TRBV19
TGTGCCAGTAGTGTTCAGGGTTGGGATCAGCCCCAGCATTTT
CASSVQGWDQPQHF
>.|TRBJ1-6|.|TRBV13
TGTGCCAGCAGCTTAGCCCTAGAGGGCCGTAATTCACCCCTCCACTTT
CASSLALEGRNSPLHF
>.|TRBJ2-1|.|TRBV4-1
TGCGCCAGCAGCCAAGTGGACATTCTCTCCTACAATGAGCAGTTCTTC
CASSQVDILSYNEQFF
>.|TRBJ1-2|.|TRBV7-9
TGTGCCAGCAGCGTCTTACAGTATGGCTACACCTTC
CASSVLQYGYTF
>.|TRBJ1-2|.|TRBV9
TGTGCCAGCAGCCCGACAAGTGGCTATGGCTACACCTTC
CASSPTSGYGYTF
>.|TRBJ1-2|.|TRBV30
TGTGCCTGGAGCACCGATTACCGCGGGTCGCAGTATGGCTACACCTTC
CAWSTDYRGSQYGYTF
>.|TRBJ2-1|.|TRBV4-3
TGCGCCAGCAGCCACCCTGACAGTACCAGGCAGTTCTTC
CASSHPDSTRQFF
>.|TRBJ1-3|.|TRBV25-1
TGTGCCAGCTCCTGGGGCGGAACGGCGGGAAACACCATATATTTT
CASSWGGTAGNTIYF
>TRBD1|TRBJ2-3|.|TRBV19
TGTGCCAGTGAACACAACAGGGGGGCAGATACGCAGTATTTT
CASEHNRGADTQYF
>TRBD2|TRBJ2-7|.|TRBV23-1
TGCGCCAGCAGGGGTAGCGGGGGGATATTCCCCGAAAACGAGCAGTACTTC
CASRGSGGIFPENEQYF
>.|TRBJ1-5|.|TRBV7-2
TGTGCCAGCAGCTTAGGAACGGGCAGGGTGGTAAATCAGCCCCAGCATTTT
CASSLGTGRVVNQPQHF
>.|TRBJ1-5|.|TRBV5-6
TGTGCCAGCAGCGCAGGGCTGTATAGCAATCAGCCCCAGCATTTT
CASSAGLYSNQPQHF
>TRBD2|TRBJ2-1|.|TRBV7-3
TGTGCCAGCAGCGCAACAGGGGGGACTAGCGGAAACAATGAGCAGTTCTTC
CASSATGGTSGNNEQFF
>.|TRBJ2-3|once|TRBV29-1
TGCAGCGTCACAGGGAAAGGGACAGATACGCAGTATTTT
CSVTGKGTDTQYF
>.|TRBJ1-3|.|TRBV7-2
TGTGCCAGCAGCTTAGACAGGGCTGGTGGAAACACCATATATTTT
CASSLDRAGGNTIYF
>TRBD2|TRBJ2-1|.|TRBV7-8
TGTGCCAGCAGCTTAGCGGCGGGGGGCTACAATGAGCAGTTCTTC
CASSLAAGGYNEQFF
>TRBD1|TRBJ1-2|.|TRBV2
TGTGCCAGCGGGACAGGGGGCGCGAACTATGGCTACACCTTC
CASGTGGANYGYTF
>.|TRBJ2-2|.|TRBV5-4
TGTGCCAGCAGTGGGTGGGGACAAAACACCGGGGAGCTGTTTTTT
CASSGWGQNTGELFF
>.|TRBJ2-3|.|TRBV2
TGTGCCAGCAGTGAAGTTGAGACTAGTCTGGGGACAGATACGCAGTATTTT
CASSEVETSLGTDTQYF
>.|TRBJ2-3|.|TRBV4-3
TGCGCCAGCAGCCGTGGAGAGAGTTCTGGTGGTGCAGATACGCAGTATTTT
CASSRGESSGGADTQYF
>TRBD1|TRBJ1-2|.|TRBV16
TGTGCCAGCAGCCGAGCGGGACAGGGGAACTATGGCTACACCTTC
CASSRAGQGNYGYTF
>.|TRBJ2-1|.|TRBV5-4
TGTGCCAGCAGCTTGGCCGTCAGGGTGGAGCAGTTCTTC
CASSLAVRVEQFF
>TRBD1|TRBJ2-3|.|TRBV9
TGTGCCAGCAGCCCCAGGGACAGGGGCAACGCAGATACGCAGTATTTT
CASSPRDRGNADTQYF
>TRBD2|TRBJ2-3|.|TRBV4-2
TGTGCCAGCAGCCAAGTCAGCGTAGCGGGGGGTACTAGCACAGATACGCAGTATTTT
CASSQVSVAGGTSTDTQYF
>TRBD1|TRBJ2-7|.|TRBV5-5
TGTGCCAGCAGCTTGTCATCGACGACAGGGGTCTACGAGCAGTACTTC
CASSLSSTTGVYEQYF
>.|TRBJ2-5|.|TRBV20-1
TGCAGTGCTAGAGTAGCAGAGACCCAGTACTTC
CSARVAETQYF
>TRBD2|TRBJ2-3|.|TRBV7-9
TGTGCCAGCAGCTTTGCGGGGGACCTTGATACGCAGTATTTT
CASSFAGDLDTQYF
>.|TRBJ2-7|.|TRBV7-2
TGTGCCAGCAGCTTTACGGGTTCAACCGAGCAGTACTTC
CASSFTGSTEQYF
>TRBD2|TRBJ2-3|.|TRBV2
TGTGCCAGCAACGGACTAGCGGGGGAAGGCACAGATACGCAGTATTTT
CASNGLAGEGTDTQYF
>TRBD1|TRBJ1-6|.|TRBV18
TGTGCCAGCTCACCACTGGACAGGAGTTCACCCCTCCACTTT
CASSPLDRSSPLHF
>.|TRBJ1-2|.|TRBV4-2
TGTGCCAGCAGCCAAGATCCGCGGGAATCCTATGGCTACACCTTC
CASSQDPRESYGYTF
>.|TRBJ2-6|few|TRBV30
TGTGCCTGGAGTTCAGGGCGGGGGGCCAACGTCCTGACTTTC
CAWSSGRGANVLTF
>.|TRBJ1-2|.|TRBV9
TGTGCCAGCAGCGAGAGTCCCATAGCTAACTATGGCTACACCTTC
CASSESPIANYGYTF
>TRBD2|TRBJ2-7|.|TRBV10-3
TGTGCCACGACTAGCGGGGGCTACGAGCAGTACTTC
CATTSGGYEQYF
>.|TRBJ1-2|.|TRBV5-1
TGCGCCAGCAGCTTGGGCGACAGATTTAACTATGGCTACACCTTC
CASSLGDRFNYGYTF
>TRBD1|TRBJ2-5|.|TRBV6-5
TGTGCCAGCAGTTACCCGGGACAGGGCGGGGAGACCCAGTACTTC
CASSYPGQGGETQYF
>TRBD1|TRBJ2-1|once|TRBV6-5
TGTGCCAGCAGTTCCGGACAGGGGGCGCAGGATGCGTTCTTC
CASSSGQGAQDAFF
>TRBD1|TRBJ1-1|once|TRBV4-3
TGCGCCAGCAGCGCACGACAGGGGCCCACTGAAGCTTTCTTT
CASSARQGPTEAFF
>.|TRBJ2-5|.|TRBV9
TGTGCCAGCAGCCCTCGGACTGATCAAGAGACCCAGTACTTC
CASSPRTDQETQYF